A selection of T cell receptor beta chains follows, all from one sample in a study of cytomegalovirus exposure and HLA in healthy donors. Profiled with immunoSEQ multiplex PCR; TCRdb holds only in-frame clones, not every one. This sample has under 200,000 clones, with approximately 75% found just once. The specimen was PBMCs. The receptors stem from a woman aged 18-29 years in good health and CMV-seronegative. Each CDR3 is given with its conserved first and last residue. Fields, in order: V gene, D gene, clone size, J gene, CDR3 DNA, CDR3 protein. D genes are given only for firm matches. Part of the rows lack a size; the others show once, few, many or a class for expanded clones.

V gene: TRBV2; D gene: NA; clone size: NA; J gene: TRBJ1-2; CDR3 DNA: TGTGCCAACGACGGAGGCGGAATCTATGGCTACACCTTC; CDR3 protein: CANDGGGIYGYTF
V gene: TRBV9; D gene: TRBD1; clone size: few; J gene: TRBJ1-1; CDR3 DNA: TGTGCCAGCAGCCAACGGACAGGGGCTGAAGCTTTCTTT; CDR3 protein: CASSQRTGAEAFF
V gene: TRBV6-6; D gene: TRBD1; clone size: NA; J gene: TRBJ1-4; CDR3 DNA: TGTGCCAGCAGATACAGGGGGGGTGAAAAACTGTTTTTT; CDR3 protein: CASRYRGGEKLFF
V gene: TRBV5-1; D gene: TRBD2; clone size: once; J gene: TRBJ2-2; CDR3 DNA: TGCGCCAGCAGCTTGGTTCAGGGAGGGTTCACCGGGGAGCTGTTTTTT; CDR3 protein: CASSLVQGGFTGELFF
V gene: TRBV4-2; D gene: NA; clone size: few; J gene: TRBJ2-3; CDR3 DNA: TGTGCCAGCAGCCAAGATACAGGTTCTAGCGTAGCCACAGATACGCAGTATTTT; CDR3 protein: CASSQDTGSSVATDTQYF
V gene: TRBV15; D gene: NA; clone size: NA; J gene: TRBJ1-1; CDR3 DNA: TGTGCCACCAGCAGAGGAGGCGCGGCGAACACTGAAGCTTTCTTT; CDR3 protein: CATSRGGAANTEAFF
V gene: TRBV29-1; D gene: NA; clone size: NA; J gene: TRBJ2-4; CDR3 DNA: TGCAGCGTTGTAGGGGCGAGGGGGGCCAAAAACATTCAGTACTTC; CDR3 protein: CSVVGARGAKNIQYF
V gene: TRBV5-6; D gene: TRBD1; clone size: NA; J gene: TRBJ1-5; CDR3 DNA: TGTGCCAGCAGCTTCGGGACAGGGGGTTATAGCAATCAGCCCCAGCATTTT; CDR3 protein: CASSFGTGGYSNQPQHF
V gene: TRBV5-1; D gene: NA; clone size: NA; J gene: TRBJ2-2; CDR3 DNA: TGCGCCAGCAGCTTGGGGGGCGCGAACACCGGGGAGCTGTTTTTT; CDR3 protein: CASSLGGANTGELFF
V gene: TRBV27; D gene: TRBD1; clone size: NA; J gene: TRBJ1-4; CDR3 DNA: TGTGCCAGCAGTCCGAGAGGGACAGGGAGGGGTGAAAAACTGTTTTTT; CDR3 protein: CASSPRGTGRGEKLFF
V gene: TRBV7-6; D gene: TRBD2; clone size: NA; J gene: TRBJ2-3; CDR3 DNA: TGTGCCAGCAGCTCGAGACTAGCGGGAGACTACACAGATACGCAGTATTTT; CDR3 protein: CASSSRLAGDYTDTQYF
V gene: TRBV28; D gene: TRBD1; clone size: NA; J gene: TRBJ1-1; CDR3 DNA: TGTGCCAGCAGTTTTGGGGACAGGGGTATGAACACTGAAGCTTTCTTT; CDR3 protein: CASSFGDRGMNTEAFF
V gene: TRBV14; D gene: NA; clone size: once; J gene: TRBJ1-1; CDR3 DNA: TGTGCCAGCAGCCAAGCGAGGGCCCTGAACACTGAAGCTTTCTTT; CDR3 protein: CASSQARALNTEAFF
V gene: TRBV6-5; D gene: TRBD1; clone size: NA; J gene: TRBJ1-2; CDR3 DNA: TGTGCCAGCAGTACCCAAGGACAGGGTTATGGCTACACCTTC; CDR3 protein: CASSTQGQGYGYTF
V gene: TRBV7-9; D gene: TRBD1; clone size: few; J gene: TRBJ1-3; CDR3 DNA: TGTGCCAGCAGTTCAGGGGGAACGGCTGGAAACACCATATATTTT; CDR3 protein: CASSSGGTAGNTIYF
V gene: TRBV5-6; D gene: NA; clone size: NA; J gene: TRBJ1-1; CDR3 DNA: TGTGCCAGCAGTCGCCTAACTGAAGCTTTCTTT; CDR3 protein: CASSRLTEAFF
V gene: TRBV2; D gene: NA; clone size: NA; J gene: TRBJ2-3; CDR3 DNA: TGTGCCAGCAGTGTGGAGGGCCGCACAGATACGCAGTATTTT; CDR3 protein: CASSVEGRTDTQYF
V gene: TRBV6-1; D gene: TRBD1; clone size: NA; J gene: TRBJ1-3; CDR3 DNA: TGTGCCAGCAGTGAAAGGCACCCGGAGAGGGGGCTTTGTGTCTGTGGAAACACCATATATTTT; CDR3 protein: CASSERHPERGLCVCGNTIYF
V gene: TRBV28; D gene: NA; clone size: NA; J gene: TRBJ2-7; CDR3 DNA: TGTGCCAGCAGTTTATCGTCAGGGCTATGGGGCGAGCAGTACTTC; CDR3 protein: CASSLSSGLWGEQYF
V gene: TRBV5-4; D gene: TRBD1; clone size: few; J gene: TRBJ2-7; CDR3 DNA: TGTGCCAGCAGCCGGGGACAGGGGTATTACGAGCAGTACTTC; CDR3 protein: CASSRGQGYYEQYF
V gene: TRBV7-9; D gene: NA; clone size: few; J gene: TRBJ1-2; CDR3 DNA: TGTGCCAGCAGCTTAGCGAGCGACAGGTCCAACTATGGCTACACCTTC; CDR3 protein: CASSLASDRSNYGYTF
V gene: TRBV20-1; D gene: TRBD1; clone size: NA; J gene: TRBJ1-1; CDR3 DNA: TGCAGTGCTAGAGATGGGACAGTTGCTTTCTTT; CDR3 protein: CSARDGTVAFF
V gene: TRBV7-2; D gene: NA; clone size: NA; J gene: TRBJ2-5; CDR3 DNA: TGTGCCAGCAGCCTAAGTCTAGAGACCCAGTACTTC; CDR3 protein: CASSLSLETQYF
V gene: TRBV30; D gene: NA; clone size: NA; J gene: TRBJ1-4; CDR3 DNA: TGTGCCTGGTCCAGAGCGGGGGCGCAGCGGGAAAAACTGTTTTTT; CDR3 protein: CAWSRAGAQREKLFF
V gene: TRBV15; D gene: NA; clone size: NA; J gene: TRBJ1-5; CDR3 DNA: TGTGCCACCAGCACTGGGGGCCATCAGCCCCAGCATTTT; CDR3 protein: CATSTGGHQPQHF
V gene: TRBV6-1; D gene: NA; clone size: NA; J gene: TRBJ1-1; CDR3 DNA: TGTGCCAGCACCACCAGGGAAGGCGCTTTCTTT; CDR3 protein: CASTTREGAFF
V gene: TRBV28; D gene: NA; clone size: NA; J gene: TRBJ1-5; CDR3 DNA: TGTGCCAGCATCCTACAGGGTTTCAGTCAGCCCCAGCATTTT; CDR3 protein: CASILQGFSQPQHF
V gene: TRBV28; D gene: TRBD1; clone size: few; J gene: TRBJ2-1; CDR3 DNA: TGTGCCAGCAGTCCCTACAGACAGGGAAATCACAATGAGCAGTTCTTC; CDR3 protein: CASSPYRQGNHNEQFF